Below, 18 T cell receptor beta chains from the same sample are listed, as sequenced in a study of shared clonotypes between healthy human individuals. Here immunoSEQ multiplex PCR was the method, and the copy in TCRdb shows in-frame clones only, minus some. The repertoire holds about 2.1 million clones, with around 95% as singletons. Terminally differentiated effector memory CD45RA+ cells were excluded by CCR7 positive selection of CD45RO-negative cells. Material for sequencing was naive CD8+ T cells from PBMCs. These TCRs come from a man aged 18 to 29 in good health. Some clones in this sample may be carry-over from other donors' samples.

The chain carries TRBV29-1 and TRBJ2-7; D is unclear. The CDR3 extends over 12 amino acids. Trimming left V 7 bases short and J 3 bases short, with 13 bases between. Per the germline V gene, CDR1 is SQVTM and CDR2 is ANQGSEA. CDR3 DNA sequence: TGCAGCGCAGAGATTAATGTCTACGAGCAGTACTTC. It codes for CSAEINVYEQYF.

The V call is TRBV5-1, the J call TRBJ2-1; perhaps TRBD1 as D (5 bases). The CDR3 loop spans 12 amino acids. The V and J ends lost 4 bases and 9 bases respectively, with 11 bases between them. Germline lookup yields CDR1 SGHRS and CDR2 YFSETQ. The CDR3 loop reads CASSLRGFEQFF. The CDR3 DNA reads TGCGCCAGCAGCCTAAGGGGATTTGAGCAGTTCTTC.

The chain couples TRBV29-1 to TRBJ2-2, with D unresolved. V lost 6 bases and J 9 bases, leaving 11 bases between the germline ends. The CDR3 consists of 11 residues. Germline V gene data show CDR1 as SQVTM and CDR2 as ANQGSEA. CDR3 coding DNA: TGCAGCGTCCGGACCTCCCGGGAGCTGTTTTTT. This sequence encodes CSVRTSRELFF.

CDR3 in amino acids: CAWSVLAGNFTDTQYF. The CDR3 region has the DNA TGTGCCTGGAGTGTACTGGCGGGAAACTTCACAGATACGCAGTATTTT. The chain recombines TRBV30 with TRBJ2-3; tentatively, D is TRBD2 (6 bases). Germline V gene data show CDR1 as GTSNPN and CDR2 as SVGIG (reference sequence). The CDR3 sequence is 16 residues long. Trimming left V 0 bases short and J 2 bases short, with 15 bases between.

The chain has TRBV4-1 and TRBJ2-7, with 7 nucleotides matching TRBD2. V was clipped by 0 bases and J by 2 bases; unmatched bases: 13. Germline-derived CDR1 and CDR2 are MGHRA and YSYEKL. The CDR3 covers 18 residues. CDR3 residues: CASSQEGGWRESAYEQYF. In DNA form, the CDR3 reads TGCGCCAGCAGCCAAGAAGGTGGTTGGCGGGAGAGCGCCTACGAGCAGTACTTC.

For this clone: The final CDR3 position lacks the conserved phenylalanine or tryptophan, pointing to a likely read error. The V gene is TRBV6-1, the J gene TRBJ2-7; no clear D gene. V was pared by 10 bases and J by 2 bases, with 6 bases between. This CDR3 region has 10 residues. CDR1 and CDR2 from the germline V gene are MNHNS and SASEGT. The CDR3 is CATLAYEQYL. The DNA for the CDR3 is TGTGCCACCCTAGCCTACGAGCAGTACCTC.

This chain joins TRBV4-2 and TRBJ2-7; the D call may be TRBD1 or TRBD2 (6 bases each). V dropped 3 bases and J dropped 1 base, with 19 bases sitting between them. The CDR3 totals 17 residues. Germline V gene lookup returns CDR1 LGHNA and CDR2 YNFKEQ. CDR3 loop: CASSHDALGAGSYEQYF. In DNA form, the CDR3 reads TGTGCCAGCAGCCATGACGCGCTGGGGGCGGGATCCTACGAGCAGTACTTC.

The V call is TRBV11-3, the J call TRBJ2-2; 7 bases fit TRBD2. CDR1 SGHNT and CDR2 YENEEA come from the germline V gene. After removal of 5 bases from V and 0 bases from J, the junction contained 9 bases not matched to a gene. This CDR3 region has 17 residues. DNA for the CDR3: TGTGCCAGCAGCCGCCCGTCAGCGGGACCGAACACCGGGGAGCTGTTTTTT. Encoded protein: CASSRPSAGPNTGELFF.

The chain uses TRBV7-3 and TRBJ2-1, with 7 bases fitting TRBD2. Germline values: CDR1 SGHTA, CDR2 FQGTGA. The CDR3 length is 16 residues. Trimming at V came to 5 bases and at J to 4 bases, leaving 11 bases not matched to a gene. The CDR3 DNA is TGTGCCAGCAGCCCGAGCCCAAGAGCGGGATACAATGAGCAGTTCTTC. Its translation: CASSPSPRAGYNEQFF.

This clone was seen just once. The chain recombines TRBV7-9 with TRBJ2-7, with 7 bases identical to TRBD1. The CDR3 consists of 14 residues. J was trimmed by 5 bases and V by 5 bases; bases with no gene match: 9. Per the germline V gene, CDR1 is SEHNR and CDR2 is FQNEAQ (reference sequence). The CDR3 DNA is TGTGCCAGCAGCCCCACGACAGGGATCAACGAGCAGTACTTC. Protein sequence: CASSPTTGINEQYF.

The chain uses TRBV7-8 and TRBJ2-7, with 8 bases fitting TRBD2. J lost 2 bases, V lost 3 bases, and 3 bases had no gene match. The CDR3 loop spans 14 amino acids. Germline V gene data show CDR1 as SGHVS and CDR2 as FQNEAQ. CDR3: CASSLGLEAYEQYF. In nucleotides, the CDR3 is TGTGCCAGCAGCTTGGGACTAGAGGCCTACGAGCAGTACTTC.

The genes are TRBV7-6 and TRBJ1-6; unclear D gene. CDR1 and CDR2 (germline): SGHVS, FNYEAQ. This CDR3 comprises 13 residues. V lost 4 bases and J 9 bases, leaving 10 bases between the germline ends. The CDR3 sequence is CASSSSPSSPLHF. As DNA, the CDR3 is TGTGCCAGCAGCTCATCTCCTAGTTCACCCCTCCACTTT.

The chain employs TRBV7-9 and TRBJ2-7; D possibly corresponds to TRBD1 (6 bases). The CDR3 is made up of 15 amino acids. Deletions cut 1 base from V and 2 bases from J, with 12 bases between. Germline CDR1 is SEHNR and CDR2 is FQNEAQ (reference sequence). The CDR3: CASSLEYGGTYEQYF. In DNA, the CDR3 is TGTGCCAGCAGCTTAGAGTATGGGGGCACCTACGAGCAGTACTTC.

The V call is TRBV28, the J call TRBJ2-2, with D possibly TRBD2 on 5 matching bases. Germline loops: CDR1 MDHEN, CDR2 SYDVKM. The V and J ends lost 6 bases and 2 bases respectively, with 16 bases between them. CDR3 length: 16 residues. The CDR3 region is CASRPRLAVNTGELFF. The CDR3 coding sequence is TGTGCCAGCAGACCGAGGCTAGCCGTTAACACCGGGGAGCTGTTTTTT.

About this clone: The same CDR3 also results from other DNA sequences found in this sample. The chain is built from TRBV7-9 and TRBJ2-7; TRBD2 agrees at 7 bases. Unmatched junction bases numbered 2, after V lost 3 bases and J lost 6 bases. The CDR3 extends over 12 amino acids. Germline CDR1 SEHNR, CDR2 FQNEAQ (reference sequence). The CDR3 region has the DNA TGTGCCAGCAGCTTTGGGGAGGGCGAGCAGTACTTC. It yields the protein CASSFGEGEQYF.

This clone was counted between two and nine times. The chain links TRBV2 to TRBJ2-2; D call uncertain. Trimming pared 3 bases from V and 3 bases from J, leaving 14 bases between. Looked up from germline, CDR1 is SNHLY and CDR2 is FYNNEI. This CDR3 spans 16 amino acids. The CDR3 DNA reads TGTGCCAGCAGTGAGACCCTGAATCGGGACACCGGGGAGCTGTTTTTT. Translated: CASSETLNRDTGELFF.

The chain uses TRBV6-5 and TRBJ2-3; D unclear. Trimming cost V 0 bases and J 4 bases, with 11 bases left between them. Germline lookup yields CDR1 MNHEY and CDR2 SVGAGI. The length of the CDR3 is 15 residues. The CDR3 loop reads CASSYSKTLADTQYF. The CDR3 bases are TGTGCCAGCAGTTACTCAAAGACCCTGGCAGATACGCAGTATTTT.

The chain uses TRBV5-6 and TRBJ2-7; D gene unclear. V lost 0 bases and J 3 bases, leaving 10 bases between the germline ends. In germline, CDR1 is SGHDT, CDR2 YYEEEE. The CDR3 length is 14 residues. CDR3 sequence reads: CASSLGSVVYEQYF. CDR3 bases: TGTGCCAGCAGCTTGGGTTCGGTAGTCTACGAGCAGTACTTC.